The 15 T cell receptor beta chains listed next were all sequenced from one sample in a study of blood T cell repertoires in COVID-19. Clones were read by immunoSEQ multiplex PCR, and TCRdb kept only the in-frame ones, dropping some. The sample has around 100,000 clones, nearly 90% seen once. The sample consisted of peripheral blood. The receptors shown here come from a man aged 50 to 60 in a cohort sampled during active COVID-19.

V gene TRBV4-2 combines with J gene TRBJ2-3; 10 nucleotides align to TRBD2. J lost 6 bases, V lost 5 bases, and 5 bases had no gene match. The germline gives CDR1 LGHNA, CDR2 YNFKEQ. The CDR3 is made up of 14 amino acids. The CDR3 protein is CASSSGGAVDTQYF. CDR3 nucleotide sequence: TGTGCCAGCAGCAGCGGGGGGGCCGTGGATACGCAGTATTTT.

The chain employs TRBV7-2 and TRBJ1-6; no clear D gene. CDR1 and CDR2 (germline): SGHTA, FQGNSA. This CDR3 has 12 residues. Trimming took 5 bases from V and 8 from J, leaving 7 bases between them. CDR3 DNA: TGTGCCAGCAGCCCGAGGGATTCACCCCTCCACTTT. Translated, it gives CASSPRDSPLHF.

This chain joins TRBV5-6 and TRBJ2-1; TRBD1 aligns across 7 bases. Germline assignment: CDR1 SGHDT and CDR2 YYEEEE. CDR3 length: 13 amino acids. The V gene end was trimmed by 5 bases and the J gene end by 5 bases; junction bases not matched to a gene: 4. The CDR3 here is CASSRDRDNEQFF. The CDR3 DNA reads TGTGCCAGCAGTCGGGACAGAGACAATGAGCAGTTCTTC.

The V and J genes are TRBV3-1 (or the pseudogene TRBV3-2) and TRBJ2-4, with TRBD1 as a possible D gene (6 bases). CDR1 and CDR2 (germline): LGHDT, YNNKEL (reference sequence). The CDR3 consists of 14 residues. V lost 1 base to trimming and J lost 4 bases, with 8 bases between them. The CDR3 sequence: CASSQAGEKNIQYF. In DNA form, the CDR3 reads TGTGCCAGCAGCCAAGCAGGGGAAAAAAACATTCAGTACTTC.

J is TRBJ1-6 and V is TRBV28; D remains ambiguous. This CDR3 has 13 residues. Per germline, CDR1 MDHEN and CDR2 SYDVKM. Trimming left V 5 bases short and J 14 bases short, with 16 bases between. CDR3 region: CASSRGDRASLHF. The CDR3 nucleotides are TGTGCCAGCAGTCGCGGGGATAGAGCATCCCTCCACTTT. Complete variable domain (other parts from reference TRBV28 and TRBJ1-6): DVKVTQSSRYLVKRTGEKVFLECVQDMDHENMFWYRQDPGLGLRLIYFSYDVKMKEKGDIPEGYSVSREKKERFSLILESASTNQTSMYLCASSRGDRASLHFGNGTRLTVT.

The rearrangement uses TRBV28 and TRBJ1-6, with 11 bases fitting TRBD1. The ends lost 3 bases at V and 7 bases at J; junction bases unmatched: 8. CDR3 length: 17 residues. CDR1 is MDHEN, CDR2 SYDVKM, per germline. The CDR3 DNA reads as TGTGCCAGCAGTTTGGGGACAGGGGGAGTGGGGAATTCACCCCTCCACTTT. It codes for CASSLGTGGVGNSPLHF.

This rearrangement joins TRBV5-8 to TRBJ1-2; D not certain. This CDR3 spans 13 amino acids. The germline V gene encodes CDR1 SGHTS and CDR2 YDEGEE. V lost 0 bases to trimming and J lost 4 bases, with 7 bases between them. This chain's CDR3 is CASSLGALYGYTF. The DNA for the CDR3 is TGTGCCAGCAGCTTGGGGGCCCTCTATGGCTACACCTTC. The full variable domain, with the rest looked up from reference TRBV5-8 and TRBJ1-2, is EAGVTQSPTHLIKTRGQQATLRCSPISGHTSVYWYQQALGLGLQFLLWYDEGEERNRGNFPPRFSGRQFPNYSSELNVNALELEDSALYLCASSLGALYGYTFGSGTRLTVV.

This sequence joins TRBV20-1 and TRBJ1-1; D is unresolved. The CDR3 is 12 amino acids. Trimming pared 3 bases from V and 6 bases from J, leaving 11 bases between. Germline values: CDR1 DFQATT, CDR2 SNEGSKA (reference sequence). Here the CDR3 DNA reads TGCAGTGCTAGTGGTATGGAGGCTGAAGCTTTCTTT. Translating gives CSASGMEAEAFF.

This clone turned up a few times. The J gene is TRBJ2-5, the V gene TRBV12-1; the table's D call, TRBD2, was not checked against the DNA. TRBV12-1 is marked as a pseudogene. The CDR3 consists of 14 residues. CDR3 residues: CASSSSGGTQTQYF. The DNA of the CDR3 is TGTGCCAGCAGCAGTAGCGGGGGGACTCAGACCCAGTACTTC.

This chain links TRBV29-1 with TRBJ2-3, with D tentatively TRBD2 (6 bases). The CDR3 length is 12 residues. The V end lost 5 bases, the J end lost 5 bases, and 11 bases lay between the germline ends. Looked up from germline, CDR1 is SQVTM and CDR2 is ANQGSEA. The CDR3 region has the DNA TGCAGCGTTAGGAGGGTCGGAGATACGCAGTATTTT. Protein sequence: CSVRRVGDTQYF.

This rearrangement joins TRBV28 to TRBJ1-1, with a weak D call TRBD1 (6 bases). Trimming removed 1 base at V and 11 bases at J, with 11 bases between. CDR3 length: 12 residues. Germline V gene data show CDR1 as MDHEN and CDR2 as SYDVKM. The CDR3 protein is CASSLLAGAAFF. CDR3 DNA: TGTGCCAGCAGTTTATTGGCAGGGGCGGCTTTCTTT.

The chain combines TRBV5-1 with TRBJ2-3; TRBD2 agrees at 15 bases. CDR3 size: 17 residues. Trimming removed 3 bases from V and 3 bases from J; junction bases left unmatched: 5. The germline V gene has CDR1 SGHRS and CDR2 YFSETQ. This chain's CDR3 is CASSSGLAGGQTDTQYF. The CDR3 DNA follows: TGCGCCAGCAGCTCAGGACTAGCGGGGGGGCAGACAGATACGCAGTATTTT.

This rearrangement joins TRBV6-1 to TRBJ2-5; perhaps TRBD2 as D (7 bases). The V end lost 0 bases, the J end lost 6 bases, and 17 bases lay between the germline ends. Germline assignment: CDR1 MNHNS and CDR2 SASEGT. The CDR3 loop spans 16 amino acids. DNA of the CDR3: TGTGCCAGCAGTGAAGCTAGGGGGGGGGCAGGAAAGACCCAGTACTTC. Translating it yields CASSEARGGAGKTQYF.

This clone has a handful of counts. The chain uses TRBV2 and TRBJ2-7, with 7 nucleotides matching TRBD2. There are 14 residues in the CDR3. Germline CDR1 SNHLY, CDR2 FYNNEI. V was clipped by 6 bases and J by 0 bases; unmatched bases: 5. The CDR3 loop is CASRSGTISYEQYF. The CDR3 bases are TGTGCCAGCAGATCCGGGACTATCTCCTACGAGCAGTACTTC.

The rearrangement joins TRBV25-1 to TRBJ2-3, with D tentatively TRBD1 (5 bases). Trimming left V 6 bases short and J 0 bases short, with 13 bases between. The CDR3 loop spans 15 amino acids. Germline CDR1 is MGHDK and CDR2 is SYGVNS. The CDR3 here is CASSRDSISTDTQYF. In DNA form, the CDR3 reads TGTGCCAGCAGCCGCGACAGTATTAGCACAGATACGCAGTATTTT.